The 7 T cell receptor beta chains listed next were all sequenced from one sample in a study of regulatory T cells in long-lasting Graves disease. Time point indicated: newly diagnosed GD, antithyroid drugs for less than 3 months. With RNA extracted from PBMCs as input, the TCR library was made. For TCR beta, libraries came from iRepertoire HTBI primers and Arm-PCR of CDR3 regions. Each CDR3 protein is one row after TCRdb ran MiXCR on the multiplex PCR reads. The table has 200,000 to 250,000 distinct CDR3 sequences, about 16% seen once. The sample in question was peripheral blood mononuclear cells (PBMCs), obtained at new diagnosis, from a patient treated with antithyroid drugs. These receptors were obtained from a female donor with Graves disease.

This clonotype was counted ten times or more. J is TRBJ1-1 and V is TRBV2, with D unresolved. Germline V gives CDR1 SNHLY, CDR2 FYNNEI. V lost 3 bases and J lost 5, with 10 bases in between. This CDR3 comprises 13 residues. The CDR3 DNA reads TGTGCCAGCAGTGATGAGGGTTGGACTGAAGCTTTCTTT. It yields the protein CASSDEGWTEAFF.

This clonotype was seen only a few times. A read error is possible here, since a much larger clone lies one base away. The chain links TRBV2 to TRBJ1-5; 8 nucleotides line up with TRBD1. This CDR3 has 14 residues. V shed 11 bases, J shed 7 bases, and the junction held 13 bases outside the gene matches. CDR1 is SNHLY and CDR2 is FYNNEI in the germline V gene. The CDR3 coding sequence is TGTGCCGGCAACCTGGACAGGGCGGCACAGCCCCAGCATTTT. Its translation is CAGNLDRAAQPQHF.

A remark on this clonotype: A read error is possible here, since a much larger clone lies one base away. The chain links TRBV20-1 to TRBJ1-1; D is perhaps TRBD1 (5 bases). Deletions cut 5 bases from V and 5 bases from J, with 18 bases between. CDR1 DFQATT and CDR2 SNEGSKA come from the germline V gene (reference sequence). There are 14 residues in the CDR3. CDR3 sequence reads: CSAPLDKGLTEAFF. In nucleotides, the CDR3 is TGCAGTGCTCCCCTTGACAAGGGGCTTACTGAAGCTTTCTTT.

Ten or more counts support this clonotype. The chain links TRBV18 to TRBJ2-1; 9 positions match TRBD2. This CDR3 is 14 amino acids long. CDR1 KGHSH and CDR2 LQKENI come from the germline V gene. Losses at the gene ends were 6 bases for V and 6 bases for J; bases not matched to a gene: 6. The CDR3, as DNA: TGTGCCAGCTCGCTAAGTAGCGGGAGCAATGAGCAGTTCTTC. Amino acid sequence: CASSLSSGSNEQFF.

This clonotype appeared many times. The chain has TRBV28 and TRBJ2-2, with D perhaps TRBD2 (5 bases). The germline CDR1 and CDR2 sequences are MDHEN and SYDVKM. Trimming removed 8 bases from V and 0 bases from J, with 19 bases in between. The CDR3 is 17 residues long. For the CDR3, the DNA is TGTGCCAGCGGATCAACCGGACTGGCCGCGAACACCGGGGAGCTGTTTTTT. It yields the protein CASGSTGLAANTGELFF. The full variable domain, in which reference TRBV28 and TRBJ2-2 provide the parts outside the CDR3, is DVKVTQSSRYLVKRTGEKVFLECVQDMDHENMFWYRQDPGLGLRLIYFSYDVKMKEKGDIPEGYSVSREKKERFSLILESASTNQTSMYLCASGSTGLAANTGELFFGEGSRLTVL.

This clonotype was detected ten times or more. CDR3 coding DNA: TGTGCCAGTAGTACCGGGACAGGGGGTCCGGAGACCCAGTACTTC. Encoded protein: CASSTGTGGPETQYF. V gene TRBV19 combines with J gene TRBJ2-5; 11 bases map to TRBD1. Germline V gene sequence: CDR1 LNHDA, CDR2 SQIVND (reference sequence). CDR3 length: 15 residues. V was clipped by 4 bases and J by 5 bases; unmatched bases: 6.

Ten or more counts support this clonotype. The rearrangement joins TRBV3-1 to TRBJ2-2; 7 bases line up with TRBD2. The ends lost 3 bases at V and 9 bases at J; junction bases unmatched: 4. This CDR3 has 13 amino acids. From germline, CDR1 is LGHDT and CDR2 YNNKEL (reference sequence). CDR3 sequence: CASSQASGWELFF. The CDR3 DNA is TGTGCCAGCAGCCAGGCTAGCGGCTGGGAGCTGTTTTTT.